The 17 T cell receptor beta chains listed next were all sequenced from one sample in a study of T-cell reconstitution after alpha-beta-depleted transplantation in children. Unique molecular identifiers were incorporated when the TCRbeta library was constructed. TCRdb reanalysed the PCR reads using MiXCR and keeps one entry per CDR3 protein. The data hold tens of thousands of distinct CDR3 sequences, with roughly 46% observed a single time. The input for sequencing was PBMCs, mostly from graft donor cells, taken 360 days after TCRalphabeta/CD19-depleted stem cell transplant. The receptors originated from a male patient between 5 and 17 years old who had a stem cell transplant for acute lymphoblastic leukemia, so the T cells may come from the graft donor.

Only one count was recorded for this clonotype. The DNA of the CDR3 is TGTGCCTCCTCCGGAGCGGGAGAGGCCGGGGAGCTGTTTTTT. It translates to CASSGAGEAGELFF. This sequence joins TRBV24-1 and TRBJ2-2, with 8 bases identical to TRBD2. Germline CDR1 and CDR2: KGHDR and SFDVKD. This CDR3 spans 14 amino acids. With 12 bases clipped from V and 6 bases from J, the junction kept 11 bases outside the gene matches.

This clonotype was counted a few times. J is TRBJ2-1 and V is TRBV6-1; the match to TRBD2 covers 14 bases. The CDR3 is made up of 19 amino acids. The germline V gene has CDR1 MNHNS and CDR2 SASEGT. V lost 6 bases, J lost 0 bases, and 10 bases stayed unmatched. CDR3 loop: CASSHRGLAGAGSYNEQFF. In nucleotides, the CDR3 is TGTGCCAGCAGCCACCGGGGACTAGCGGGAGCGGGCTCCTACAATGAGCAGTTCTTC.

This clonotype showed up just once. Written as DNA, the CDR3 is TGTGCCAGCAGTTTAGAACTAGCCTCCAATGAGCAGTTCTTC. This translates into CASSLELASNEQFF. V and J are TRBV12-3 or TRBV12-4 and TRBJ2-1; D perhaps matches TRBD2 (6 bases). This CDR3 spans 14 amino acids. Trimming stripped 1 base from V and 6 bases from J, with 10 bases between.

CDR3 nucleotide sequence: TGTGCCAGCAGTTTAGTTCGAGGGGACTACGAGCAGTACTTC. Translation: CASSLVRGDYEQYF. This chain uses TRBV12-3 or TRBV12-4 with TRBJ2-7, with D perhaps being TRBD1 or TRBD2 (5 bases each). The CDR3 runs 14 residues. V dropped 1 base and J dropped 3 bases, with 10 bases sitting between them.

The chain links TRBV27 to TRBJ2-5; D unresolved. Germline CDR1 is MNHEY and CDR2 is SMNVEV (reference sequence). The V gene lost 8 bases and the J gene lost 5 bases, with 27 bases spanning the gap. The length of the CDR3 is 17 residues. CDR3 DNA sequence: TGTGCCAGCTCATCTGAAGGTAGTTGGAGTCTGTGGGAGACCCAGTACTTC. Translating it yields CASSSEGSWSLWETQYF.

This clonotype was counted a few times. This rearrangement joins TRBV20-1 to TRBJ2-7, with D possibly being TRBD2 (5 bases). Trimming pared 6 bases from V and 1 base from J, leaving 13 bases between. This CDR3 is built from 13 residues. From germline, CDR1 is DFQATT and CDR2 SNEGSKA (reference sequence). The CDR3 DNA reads TGCAGTGCCCTCCGACGGGGATCCTACGAGCAGTACTTC. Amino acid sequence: CSALRRGSYEQYF.

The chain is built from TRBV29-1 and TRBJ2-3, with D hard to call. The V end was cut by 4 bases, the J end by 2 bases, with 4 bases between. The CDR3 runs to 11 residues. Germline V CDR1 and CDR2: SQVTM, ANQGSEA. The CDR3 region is CSVGITDTQYF. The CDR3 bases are TGCAGCGTTGGGATCACAGATACGCAGTATTTT.

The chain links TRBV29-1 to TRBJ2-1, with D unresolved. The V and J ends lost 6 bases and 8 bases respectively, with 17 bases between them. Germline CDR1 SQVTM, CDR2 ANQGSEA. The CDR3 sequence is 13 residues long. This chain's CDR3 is CSVRQWDGHEQFF. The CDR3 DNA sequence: TGCAGCGTCCGGCAGTGGGATGGACATGAGCAGTTCTTC.

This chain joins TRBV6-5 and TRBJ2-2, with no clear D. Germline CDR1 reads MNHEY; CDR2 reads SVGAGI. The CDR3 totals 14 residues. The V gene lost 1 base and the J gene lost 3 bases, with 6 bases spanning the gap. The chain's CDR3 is CASSYLVDTGELFF. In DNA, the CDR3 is TGTGCCAGCAGTTACTTAGTCGACACCGGGGAGCTGTTTTTT.

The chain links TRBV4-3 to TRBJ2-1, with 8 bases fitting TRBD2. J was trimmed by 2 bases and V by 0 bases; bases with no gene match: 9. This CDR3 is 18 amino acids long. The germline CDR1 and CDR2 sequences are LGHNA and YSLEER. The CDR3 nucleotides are TGCGCCAGCAGCCAAGATCTTAGCCGACTAGCGACCTACAATGAGCAGTTCTTC. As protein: CASSQDLSRLATYNEQFF.

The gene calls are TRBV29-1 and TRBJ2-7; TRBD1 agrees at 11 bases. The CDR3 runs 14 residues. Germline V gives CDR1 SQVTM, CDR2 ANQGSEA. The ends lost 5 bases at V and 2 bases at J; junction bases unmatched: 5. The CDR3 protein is CSVLGTGGPYEQYF. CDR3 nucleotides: TGCAGCGTTTTGGGGACAGGGGGTCCCTACGAGCAGTACTTC.

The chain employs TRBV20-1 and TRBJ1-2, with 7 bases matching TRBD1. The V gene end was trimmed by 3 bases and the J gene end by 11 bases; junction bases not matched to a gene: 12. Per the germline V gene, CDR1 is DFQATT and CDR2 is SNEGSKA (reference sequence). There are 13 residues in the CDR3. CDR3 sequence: CSASSRHRGPYTF. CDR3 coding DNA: TGCAGTGCTAGTAGCCGCCACAGGGGCCCATACACCTTC.

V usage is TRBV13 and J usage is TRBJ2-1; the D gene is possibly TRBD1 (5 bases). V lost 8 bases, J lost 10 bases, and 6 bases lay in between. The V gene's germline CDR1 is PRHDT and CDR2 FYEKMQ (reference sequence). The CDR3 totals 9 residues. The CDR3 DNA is TGTGCCAGCGGGGCAGAGCAGTTCTTC. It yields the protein CASGAEQFF.

CDR3 residues: CASVGTGRYF. CDR3 DNA sequence: TGTGCCAGCGTGGGGACAGGGAGGTATTTT. V usage is TRBV6-4 and J usage is TRBJ2-3, with TRBD1 matching 9 bases. The V gene's germline CDR1 is MRHNA and CDR2 SNTAGT. This CDR3 is 10 amino acids long. After removal of 8 bases from V and 14 bases from J, the junction contained 5 bases not matched to a gene.

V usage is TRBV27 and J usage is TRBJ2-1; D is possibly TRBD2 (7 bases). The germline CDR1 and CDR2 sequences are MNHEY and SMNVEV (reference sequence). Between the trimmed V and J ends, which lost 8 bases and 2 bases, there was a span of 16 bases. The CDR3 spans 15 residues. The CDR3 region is CASAFPGGAYNEQFF. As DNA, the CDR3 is TGTGCCAGCGCATTCCCGGGGGGCGCCTACAATGAGCAGTTCTTC.

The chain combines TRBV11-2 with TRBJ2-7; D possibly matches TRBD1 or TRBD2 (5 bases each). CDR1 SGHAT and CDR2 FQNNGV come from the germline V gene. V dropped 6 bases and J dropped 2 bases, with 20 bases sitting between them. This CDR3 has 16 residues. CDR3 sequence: CASRLKIEGSAYEQYF. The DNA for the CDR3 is TGTGCCAGCAGACTTAAGATAGAGGGGTCGGCCTACGAGCAGTACTTC.

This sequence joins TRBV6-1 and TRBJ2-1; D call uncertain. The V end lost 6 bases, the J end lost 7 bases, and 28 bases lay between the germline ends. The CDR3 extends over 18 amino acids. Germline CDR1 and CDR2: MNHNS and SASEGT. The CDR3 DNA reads TGTGCCAGCAGACCGACCTCCCACCTTACAAGGGTCTGGAATGAGCAGTTCTTC. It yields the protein CASRPTSHLTRVWNEQFF.